These 15 T cell receptor beta chains share one sample of origin, sequenced in a study of T cells in Graves' hyperthyroidism and ophthalmopathy. From RNA transcripts, TCR beta CDR3 regions were amplified. The primer set for the first-round RT-PCR of the TCR CDR3 was HTBI. TCRdb recomputed calls from the multiplex PCR reads with MiXCR, one row per CDR3 protein. The profile covers approximately 270,000 distinct CDR3 sequences, with just over 14% appearing a single time and about 14% taken by the ten largest. Sequencing was done on a sample of blood. These receptors were collected from a middle-aged woman with Graves' hyperthyroidism that later progressed to Graves' ophthalmopathy.

The table lists this clonotype with many counts. The chain uses TRBV6-1 and TRBJ2-4; D gene unclear. The CDR3 has 14 residues. CDR1 is MNHNS, CDR2 SASEGT, per germline. Trimming removed 10 bases at V and 0 bases at J, with 13 bases between. DNA of the CDR3: TGTGCCACAAACAGTGTACTAGCCAAAAACATTCAGTACTTC. Translation gives CATNSVLAKNIQYF.

This clonotype was counted ten times or more. This rearrangement joins TRBV5-6 to TRBJ2-1; D call uncertain. Germline V CDR1 and CDR2: SGHDT, YYEEEE. The CDR3 is made up of 13 amino acids. V was clipped by 0 bases and J by 10 bases, with 11 bases between them. This chain's CDR3 is CASSLAVPREQFF. Written as DNA, the CDR3 is TGTGCCAGCAGCTTGGCGGTCCCCCGGGAGCAGTTCTTC.

The table lists this clonotype with a few counts. DNA for the CDR3: TGCGCCAGCAGCTTTGCAGGACTAGACAACAATGAGCAGTTCTTC. Translated, it gives CASSFAGLDNNEQFF. J is TRBJ2-1 and V is TRBV5-1; 7 bases agree with TRBD2. Germline V gene lookup returns CDR1 SGHRS and CDR2 YFSETQ. The CDR3 covers 15 residues. V shed 2 bases and J 5 bases; nucleotides not matched to a gene: 7.

This clonotype was picked up many times. The chain joins TRBV6-5 to TRBJ2-7; 10 nucleotides align to TRBD2. The CDR3 covers 15 residues. Germline V gives CDR1 MNHEY, CDR2 SVGAGI. The trim removed 2 bases at V and 4 bases at J, leaving 5 bases unmatched. DNA of the CDR3: TGTGCCAGCAGTTACACCGGACTAGCGGTTTACGAGCAGTACTTC. Its protein is CASSYTGLAVYEQYF.

This clonotype came up many times. The chain couples TRBV28 to TRBJ2-2; TRBD2 is a possible D gene (6 bases). The germline V gene encodes CDR1 MDHEN and CDR2 SYDVKM. V gave up 5 bases and J gave up 3 bases, with 13 bases separating them. The length of the CDR3 is 15 residues. The CDR3 DNA is TGTGCCAGCAGTGACCAGACGGGGGACACCGGGGAGCTGTTTTTT. This codes for CASSDQTGDTGELFF.

This clonotype was observed a handful of times. The chain joins TRBV27 to TRBJ2-6, with 7 bases that match TRBD1. CDR1 and CDR2 from the germline V gene are MNHEY and SMNVEV (reference sequence). The CDR3 totals 15 residues. After removal of 8 bases from V and 4 bases from J, the junction contained 8 bases not matched to a gene. The CDR3 nucleotides are TGTGCCAGCGGCCGACAGGGTTTGGGGGCCAACGTCCTGACTTTC. Residues: CASGRQGLGANVLTF.

At least ten counts were recorded for this clonotype. J is TRBJ1-5 and V is TRBV6-1; D remains unclear. The CDR3 sequence is 13 residues long. The V gene's germline CDR1 is MNHNS and CDR2 SASEGT. V lost 6 bases and J 5 bases, leaving 11 bases between the germline ends. The CDR3 here is CASSPWLDQPQHF. The CDR3 DNA reads as TGTGCCAGCAGCCCGTGGTTAGATCAGCCCCAGCATTTT.

This clonotype was counted many times. This chain uses TRBV30 with TRBJ2-5, with a tentative D call TRBD1 (6 bases). CDR1 and CDR2 from the germline V gene are GTSNPN and SVGIG (reference sequence). The V and J ends lost 2 bases and 6 bases respectively, with 13 bases between them. The CDR3 totals 13 residues. The CDR3 DNA follows: TGTGCCTGGAGTAAACAGGGAACAAAGACCCAGTACTTC. This codes for CAWSKQGTKTQYF.

This clonotype was detected ten times or more. The chain couples TRBV19 to TRBJ2-1; D not certain. V shed 1 base and J shed 7 bases, with 17 bases lying between them. This CDR3 region has 16 residues. Per the germline V gene, CDR1 is LNHDA and CDR2 is SQIVND (reference sequence). This CDR3 reads CASSIVIGPWDNEQFF. The CDR3 nucleotides read TGTGCCAGTAGTATAGTAATCGGGCCATGGGATAATGAGCAGTTCTTC.

This clonotype was observed a few times. This chain uses TRBV6-2 or TRBV6-3 with TRBJ2-1; D is ambiguous. The germline V gene encodes CDR1 MNHEY and CDR2 SVGEGT. Trimming stripped 6 bases from V and 8 bases from J, with 11 bases between. The CDR3 is 12 amino acids. The CDR3: CASRNTLDEQFF. CDR3 in DNA: TGTGCCAGCAGAAACACATTGGATGAGCAGTTCTTC.

This clonotype appeared many times. This chain uses TRBV20-1 with TRBJ2-7, with a tentative D call TRBD1 (5 bases). V was clipped by 6 bases and J by 12 bases, with 18 bases between them. The V gene's germline CDR1 is DFQATT and CDR2 SNEGSKA (reference sequence). This CDR3 comprises 11 residues. The CDR3 nucleotides are TGCAGTGCCCGATCGGGTAGGGGCACGTACTTC. Amino acids: CSARSGRGTYF.

A note on this clonotype: Possible read error: a much larger clone is one base away. The conserved final phenylalanine or tryptophan is absent from the CDR3, which likely points to a read error. The chain employs TRBV2 and TRBJ2-1, with 8 bases lining up with TRBD2. The CDR3 is made up of 15 amino acids. V gave up 2 bases and J gave up 4 bases; unmatched junction bases: 4. From germline, CDR1 is SNHLY and CDR2 FYNNEI. The CDR3 DNA reads TGTGCCAGCAGTGAATTAGCGGGACCTTACAATGAGCAGTTCTCC. This codes for CASSELAGPYNEQFS.

This clonotype was counted at least ten times. J is TRBJ2-7 and V is TRBV6-5, with D perhaps TRBD1 (6 bases). The V end was cut by 3 bases, the J end by 3 bases, with 12 bases between. CDR3 size: 14 residues. Germline V gives CDR1 MNHEY, CDR2 SVGAGI. The CDR3 DNA reads TGTGCCAGCAGTTATAAGGCAGGGGACTACGAGCAGTACTTC. It encodes CASSYKAGDYEQYF.

This clonotype was seen repeatedly, ten times or more. CDR3 in DNA: TGTGCCAGCAGCTTAATAAGCGGGACAAAACCCTACGAGCAGTACTTC. This codes for CASSLISGTKPYEQYF. The J gene is TRBJ2-7, the V gene TRBV11-2; tentatively, D is TRBD2 (7 bases). The CDR3 sequence is 16 residues long. Germline V gene data show CDR1 as SGHAT and CDR2 as FQNNGV. V lost 2 bases, J lost 2 bases, and 16 bases lay in between.

There are many counts of this clonotype. The rearrangement joins TRBV3-1 to TRBJ2-5; D is unresolved. The V gene lost 2 bases and the J gene lost 5 bases, with 12 bases spanning the gap. The CDR3 spans 14 residues. Germline CDR1 LGHDT, CDR2 YNNKEL (reference sequence). The CDR3 nucleotides read TGTGCCAGCAGCCAAATATCGTCTTGGGAGACCCAGTACTTC. Its protein product is CASSQISSWETQYF.